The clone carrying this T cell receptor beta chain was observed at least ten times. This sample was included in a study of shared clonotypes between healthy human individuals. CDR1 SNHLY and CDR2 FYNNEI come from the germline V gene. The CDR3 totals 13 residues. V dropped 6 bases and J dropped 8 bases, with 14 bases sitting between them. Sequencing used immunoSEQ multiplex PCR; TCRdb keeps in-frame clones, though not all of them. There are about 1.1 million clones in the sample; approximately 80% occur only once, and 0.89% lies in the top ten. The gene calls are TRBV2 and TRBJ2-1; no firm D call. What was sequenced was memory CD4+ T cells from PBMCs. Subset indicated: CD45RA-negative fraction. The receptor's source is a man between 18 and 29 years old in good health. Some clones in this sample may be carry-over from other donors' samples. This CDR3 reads CASRVLLYDEQFF. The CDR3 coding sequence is TGTGCCAGCAGGGTCCTTTTGTACGATGAGCAGTTCTTC.